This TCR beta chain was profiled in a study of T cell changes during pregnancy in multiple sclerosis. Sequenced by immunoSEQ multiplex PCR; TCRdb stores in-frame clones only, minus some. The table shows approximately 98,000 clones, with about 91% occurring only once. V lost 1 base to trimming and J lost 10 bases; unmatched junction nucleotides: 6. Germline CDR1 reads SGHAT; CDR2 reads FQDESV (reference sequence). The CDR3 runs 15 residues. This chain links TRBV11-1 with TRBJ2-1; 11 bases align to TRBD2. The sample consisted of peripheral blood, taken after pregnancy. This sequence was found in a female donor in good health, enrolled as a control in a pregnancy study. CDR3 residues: CASSLVASGGREQFF. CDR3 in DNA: TGTGCCAGCAGCTTAGTGGCTAGCGGGGGGCGCGAGCAGTTCTTC.